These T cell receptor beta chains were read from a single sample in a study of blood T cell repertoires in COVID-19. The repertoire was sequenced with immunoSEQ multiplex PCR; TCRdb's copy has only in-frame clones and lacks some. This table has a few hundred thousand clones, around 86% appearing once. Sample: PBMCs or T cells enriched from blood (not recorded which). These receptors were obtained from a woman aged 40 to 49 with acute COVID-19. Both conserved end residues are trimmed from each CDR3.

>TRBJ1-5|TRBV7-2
ASSSRAGTVYSNQPQH
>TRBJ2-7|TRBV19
ASKQHLGGEQY
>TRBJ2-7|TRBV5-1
ASSVTSGSSEQY
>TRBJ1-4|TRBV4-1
ASSRDRGLSRTNEKLF
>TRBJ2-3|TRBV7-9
ASSQGDRVGTDTQY
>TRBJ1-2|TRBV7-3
ASSLTGTRTGYGYT
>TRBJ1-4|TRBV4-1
ASSPRGEAGEKLF
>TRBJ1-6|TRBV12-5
ASGSGQGSLGNSPLH
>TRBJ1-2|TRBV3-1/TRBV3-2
ASSPRGSGGYT
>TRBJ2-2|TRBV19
ASTVFAGPTGELF
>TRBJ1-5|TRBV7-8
ASSLGQGANQPQH
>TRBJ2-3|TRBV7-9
ASSPRTSGGAADTQY
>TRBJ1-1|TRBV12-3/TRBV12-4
ASSPGFEAF
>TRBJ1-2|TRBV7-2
ASSSDRYYGYT
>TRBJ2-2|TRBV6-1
ASSALDGTANTGELF
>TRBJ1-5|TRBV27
ASSLGTGSNQPQH
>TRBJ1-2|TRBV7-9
ASSLGQAGSYGYT
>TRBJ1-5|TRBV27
ASSFGGNQPQH
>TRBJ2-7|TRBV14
ASSQTGARQY
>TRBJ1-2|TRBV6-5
ASSLDSEVYYGYT
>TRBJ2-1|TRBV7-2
ASSLAAGGFNEQF
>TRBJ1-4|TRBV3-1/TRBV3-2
ASTRYGGKLF
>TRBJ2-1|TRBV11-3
ASSPERTSSYNEQF
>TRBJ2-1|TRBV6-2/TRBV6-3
ASSYGQGNYNEQF
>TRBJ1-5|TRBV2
ASRQVNQPQH
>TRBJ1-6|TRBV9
ASSVEVGDSPLH